Detailed here is one T cell receptor beta chain. Its target antigen remains unknown. Base qualities are not recorded, but no much larger clone differs from it by a single base. The data were taken from a study of T cells in Graves' hyperthyroidism and ophthalmopathy (dated by TCRdb to the late 2010s). Describing the broader study: Peripheral blood was collected at initial diagnosis, before any treatment. The roughly 90 discovery patients were divided at random into training and test sets in a 7:3 ratio. Following sampling, methimazole starting at 30 mg daily was given to hyperthyroidism patients, and high-dose intravenous methylprednisolone was given to ophthalmopathy patients. Prospective prediction of ophthalmopathy was tested in an independent validation cohort consisting of 18 to 20 hyperthyroidism patients and some 16 patients who later progressed to ophthalmopathy. TCR V-J signatures able to tell the groups apart were searched for in a discovery cohort of 95 to 100 patients, of whom more than 40 had Graves' ophthalmopathy and 57 had stable Graves' hyperthyroidism. The paper reports TCR Vbeta CDR3 sequencing of over 120 peripheral blood samples: approximately 41 ophthalmopathy, roughly 80 hyperthyroidism and around 17 progressor patients. In roughly six Graves' hyperthyroidism patients, the study also compared T-cell repertoires from thyroid tissue with T-cell repertoires from blood. The paper as a whole reports these results and caveats: No statistical method was used to set the sample size in advance, and investigators knew the group allocation. In validation, the model predicted progression to ophthalmopathy with approximately 69% sensitivity and roughly 75% specificity, a median of about 6.7 months before onset. Most expanded thyroid clonotypes (frequency above 0.001) were also detected in blood, a finding suggesting that blood repertoires may reflect thyroid immune responses. Ophthalmopathy was separated from stable hyperthyroidism by a 13 V-J signature model, with approximately 86% sensitivity and roughly 84% specificity obtained in cross-validation and 80%/75% obtained in testing.

Stable Graves' hyperthyroidism was defined as the absence of progression to ophthalmopathy over 18 months of follow-up. Hyperthyroidism patients were newly diagnosed, had a disease duration of under 2 months, and were aged 18 to 65 years. Exclusion was applied to patients with uncontrolled infections, other autoimmune diseases, pregnancy or lactation. Diagnoses were based on clinical symptoms, serum thyroxine and TRAb, thyroid ultrasound and orbital computed tomography. Ficoll-Paque density gradient centrifugation was used to isolate PBMCs from approximately 10 ml of fresh peripheral blood. Total RNA was extracted using Trizol reagent, and RNA quality was assessed on an Agilent 2100 Bioanalyzer. There are 15 amino acids in the CDR3, from cysteine to phenylalanine inclusive. Only the CDR3 DNA is retained, 45 bases long and in frame from the first base. From a lookup of the germline V gene, CDR1 and CDR2 are SGHDN and FVKESK. At the junction V is shortened by 4 bases and J by 0 bases; bases outside the gene matches: 2.

Amplification of TCR beta CDR3 regions was carried out from RNA transcripts. The TCR CDR3 was subjected to a first round of RT-PCR using the HTBI primer set and the Qiagen OneStep RT-PCR kit. Libraries were constructed in a second round of multiplex PCR, after which size selection and purification were performed. Paired-end sequencing of the libraries was performed with 100 bp reads on an Illumina HiSeq2000. In the original analysis: SOAPnuke was used to process the raw data, throwing out any read that contained adapters or uncalled bases, had a mean Phred below 15, or lacked an exact constant-primer or identifier match. COPE v1.2.5 was used to merge the high-quality paired reads, and each unique nucleotide sequence was defined as a clonotype. Clonotypes were aligned to IMGT TRBV, TRBD and TRBJ reference segments using MiTCR v1.1. Analysis was restricted to V-J combinations with a frequency above 0.0001, which covered roughly 99% of repertoires. The TCS score was defined as the ratio of F50 (clonal expansion) to E x V (chaos), calculated using BLOSUM62-based TCRdist between CDR3 peptides within each V-J. Welch's t-statistics and random forest reduced 450 to 600 V-J features to 13, which were used in a naive Bayes classifier (R e1071). The raw public reads went through TCRdb reprocessing: fastp at Q25, MiXCR clone calling, in-frame beta chains kept. Here each entry gathers all rows of one CDR3 protein and keeps the most common genes and DNA. It is TCRdb's table, rather than the study itself, that gives the V and J calls and clone size. The sample yields about 420,000 distinct CDR3 sequences; roughly an eighth were counted once. Together, the top ten hold roughly 4.8% of the sample.

The sequencing sample was made of blood. Recombination linked TRBV14 to TRBJ2-5; 10 middle bases align to TRBD2. This receptor was identified in a woman between 18 and 29 years old with Graves' hyperthyroidism. Read as DNA, the sequence is TGTGCCAGCAGCCCTCTAGCGGGGGACCAAGAGACCCAGTACTTC. It translates as CASSPLAGDQETQYF.